One and the same sample provided the 14 T cell receptor beta chains below, sequenced in a study of CD8 T cells in ankylosing spondylitis. General study points: A TCR beta motif made of roughly eight highly homologous variants seemed typical of ankylosing spondylitis blood.

TCRdb itself ran the 5' RACE reads through MiXCR, one entry per CDR3 protein. The sample carries about 840,000 distinct CDR3 sequences, approximately 12% recorded once. Antigens for these TCRs are unknown. The specimen sequenced was blood, either unsorted or a sorted T cell fraction (not recorded which). These receptors were taken from a male donor with ankylosing spondylitis.

The rearrangement links TRBV11-1 to TRBJ1-2; perhaps TRBD1 as D (6 bases). Looked up from germline, CDR1 is SGHAT and CDR2 is FQDESV (reference sequence). The CDR3 is 12 amino acids. Between the trimmed V and J ends, which lost 5 bases and 6 bases, there was a span of 10 bases. DNA for the CDR3: TGTGCCAGCAGCCCTGACAGGAATGGCTACACCTTC. Translating it yields CASSPDRNGYTF.

The chain carries TRBV20-1 and TRBJ1-5, with 7 bases lining up with TRBD1. The V and J ends lost 4 bases and 5 bases, in that order; junction bases with no gene match: 8. CDR1 is DFQATT and CDR2 is SNEGSKA in the germline V gene (reference sequence). CDR3 length: 14 residues. CDR3 loop: CSATKEGAHQPQHF. Written as DNA, the CDR3 is TGCAGTGCTACCAAAGAGGGGGCGCATCAGCCCCAGCATTTT.

Only a few counts were recorded for this clonotype. The V gene is TRBV20-1, the J gene TRBJ2-5; the match to TRBD2 covers 9 bases. Per the germline V gene, CDR1 is DFQATT and CDR2 is SNEGSKA (reference sequence). The CDR3 is 14 residues long. After removal of 7 bases from V and 5 bases from J, the junction contained 11 bases not matched to a gene. Here the CDR3 DNA reads TGCAGTGGATCCCCTAGCGGGATCGGGGAGACCCAGTACTTC. This encodes CSGSPSGIGETQYF.

This chain links TRBV7-2 with TRBJ2-3; no clear D. Trimming pared 5 bases from V and 1 base from J, leaving 10 bases between. The CDR3 spans 14 residues. Germline CDR1 SGHTA, CDR2 FQGNSA. For the CDR3, the DNA is TGTGCCAGCAGCGCCAGACGGGGCACAGATACGCAGTATTTT. Protein sequence: CASSARRGTDTQYF.

The gene calls are TRBV20-1 and TRBJ2-3; either TRBD1 or TRBD2 may supply D (7 bases each). Trimming stripped 4 bases from V and 4 bases from J, with 15 bases between. The CDR3 covers 14 residues. Germline V lookup: CDR1 DFQATT, CDR2 SNEGSKA (reference sequence). The CDR3 bases are TGCAGTGCTAAAAGCGGGACAGCCTCAGATACGCAGTATTTT. Translating it yields CSAKSGTASDTQYF.

V and J are TRBV18 and TRBJ2-7; D unclear. With 3 bases removed from V and 2 bases from J, the gap between germline ends came to 8 bases. The CDR3 loop spans 13 amino acids. Per the germline V gene, CDR1 is KGHSH and CDR2 is LQKENI. The CDR3: CASSPGYTYEQYF. The CDR3 region has the DNA TGTGCCAGCTCACCCGGGTACACCTACGAGCAGTACTTC.

Only a few counts were recorded for this clonotype. CDR3 sequence reads: CASSYTNRGGWEKLFF. Here the CDR3 DNA reads TGTGCCAGCAGTTACACAAACAGGGGTGGCTGGGAAAAACTGTTTTTT. The J gene is TRBJ1-4, the V gene TRBV6-5; 7 nucleotides match TRBD1. CDR3 length: 16 amino acids. Trimming took 2 bases from V and 8 from J; bases not matched to a gene: 11. Germline V gives CDR1 MNHEY, CDR2 SVGAGI.

This clonotype was seen only a few times. The chain combines TRBV6-5 with TRBJ2-1; no definite D call. Trimming removed 3 bases at V and 6 bases at J, with 15 bases between. Germline-derived CDR1 and CDR2 are MNHEY and SVGAGI. The length of the CDR3 is 15 residues. As DNA, the CDR3 is TGTGCCAGCAGTTATTCTCATCGGCAGCCCAATGAGCAGTTCTTC. Protein sequence: CASSYSHRQPNEQFF.

This chain uses TRBV5-1 with TRBJ2-7, with D perhaps TRBD1 (6 bases). CDR3 size: 14 residues. The germline gives CDR1 SGHRS, CDR2 YFSETQ. The V and J ends lost 3 bases and 8 bases respectively, with 18 bases between them. The DNA of the CDR3 is TGCGCCAGCAGCTCTCAGGGGCCCGGTAGGAAGCAGTACTTC. Translation gives CASSSQGPGRKQYF.

This clonotype was counted between two and nine times. The chain has TRBV12-3 or TRBV12-4 and TRBJ2-5, with D tentatively TRBD2 (6 bases). V was trimmed by 3 bases and J by 1 base, leaving 21 bases between them. The CDR3 totals 18 residues. The CDR3: CASSFGGWGFKGQETQYF. The CDR3 DNA reads TGTGCCAGCAGTTTTGGAGGGTGGGGTTTTAAAGGCCAAGAGACCCAGTACTTC.

This clonotype was found a few times. The rearrangement links TRBV10-3 to TRBJ2-3; possible D gene TRBD2, 7 bases. CDR3 length: 14 amino acids. V lost 5 bases, J lost 3 bases, and 12 bases lay in between. Germline V gene data show CDR1 as ENHRY and CDR2 as SYGVKD. In DNA, the CDR3 is TGTGCCATCAGTTACGAGGGGGGGACAGATACGCAGTATTTT. Translation gives CAISYEGGTDTQYF.

The chain has TRBV7-2 and TRBJ1-5; D might be TRBD1 (5 bases). V lost 3 bases and J 6 bases, leaving 12 bases between the germline ends. CDR1 SGHTA and CDR2 FQGNSA come from the germline V gene. CDR3 size: 14 residues. The CDR3: CASSFDSGGQPQHF. CDR3 bases: TGTGCCAGCAGCTTCGACAGTGGGGGTCAGCCCCAGCATTTT.

This clonotype was picked up a small number of times. This sequence joins TRBV4-1 and TRBJ2-5; weak D call: TRBD1 (5 bases). V lost 0 bases and J lost 7, with 15 bases in between. The CDR3 totals 15 residues. In germline, CDR1 is MGHRA, CDR2 YSYEKL. The CDR3 DNA reads as TGCGCCAGCAGCCAAGAGGTGGGGCTAGACGGGACCCAGTACTTC. Its translation: CASSQEVGLDGTQYF.

This clonotype was found a few times. This chain links TRBV27 with TRBJ2-2; D is perhaps TRBD2 (5 bases). Trimming removed 3 bases at V and 3 bases at J, with 23 bases between. The CDR3 loop spans 19 amino acids. Germline-derived CDR1 and CDR2 are MNHEY and SMNVEV (reference sequence). The CDR3 loop reads CASSFGGPTSPLYTGELFF. Written as DNA, the CDR3 is TGTGCCAGCAGTTTCGGAGGTCCAACTTCCCCTCTTTACACCGGGGAGCTGTTTTTT.